The T cell receptor (beta chain) described here comes from a study of glioma-infiltrating T cells. Study-wide results and caveats: Above-expected tissue-blood divergence occurred in all gliomas, most in low-grade ones.

This CDR3 is 17 amino acids long. CDR1 and CDR2 (germline): MNHNS, SASEGT. This clonotype was seen at least ten times. Its antigen is not identified. One base away lies a much larger clone, so this may be a sequencing read error. TCR alpha and beta CDR3 regions were amplified from RNA using iRepertoire nested multiplex PCR. Using its own MiXCR run on the multiplex PCR reads, TCRdb lists one record per CDR3 protein. The data show about 110,000 distinct CDR3 sequences, less than 30% seen once. The specimen was glioma tissue, nonneoplastic brain tissue, or PBMCs (not recorded which). This TCR was sampled from a human donor with low-grade glioma or glioblastoma, undergoing nonglioma brain surgery, or in good health (not recorded which). This rearrangement joins TRBV6-1 to TRBJ2-5, with 14 bases fitting TRBD2. The CDR3 is CASSPWGLAGVQEAQYF. The CDR3 bases are TGTGCCAGCTCGCCCTGGGGACTAGCGGGGGTCCAAGAGGCCCAGTACTTC.